The source of this T cell receptor (beta chain) is a study of OX40 agonist ivuxolimab in advanced cancers. Study background: The patients' treatment was ivuxolimab, an agonistic anti-OX40 (CD134) antibody. Partial responses were achieved by three patients: one hepatocellular carcinoma, two cutaneous melanoma. Study observations and caveats: At 0.1 to 3.0 mg/kg, CD4+ and CD8+ blood T cells expanded clonally by week 6.

Remarks on this clone: Its antigen is not identified.

Clones were sequenced by immunoSEQ multiplex PCR, and TCRdb holds only the in-frame ones, with some missing. The table includes tens of thousands of clones, 83% detected once. Germline V gene lookup returns CDR1 LGHNA and CDR2 YSLEER. The CDR3 spans 13 residues. Trimming left V 3 bases short and J 7 bases short, with 9 bases between. Material: CD4+ or CD8+ T cells sorted from blood, obtained in a trial of the OX40 agonist ivuxolimab. The clonotype comes from an adult with an advanced solid tumor such as melanoma, head and neck, liver or kidney cancer. The chain is built from TRBV4-3 and TRBJ1-4; tentatively, D is TRBD1 (6 bases). The CDR3 protein is CASSQIGGEKLFF. DNA of the CDR3: TGCGCCAGCAGCCAGATAGGGGGTGAAAAACTGTTTTTT.